One and the same sample provided the 5 T cell receptor beta chains below, sequenced in a study of vaccination and CD4 T cells after COVID-19. Treatment indicated: roughly 11-day PBMC culture with coronavirus spike peptide pools or control peptides (ViraFEST assay). CD4+ T cells that came from the unexposed donor were collected before the COVID-19 pandemic (2011-2018). Sequenced with the Oncomine TCR Beta short-read assay was DNA taken from cultured CD4+ T cells. TCRdb re-analysed the PCR reads in MiXCR, keeping a single row per CDR3 protein. The data show roughly 7,400 distinct CDR3 sequences, less than 40% seen once. For these receptors, no antigen is known. Sequenced sample: CD4+ T cells from blood, cultured in vitro. These receptors were taken from a human donor in good health.

J is TRBJ1-2 and V is TRBV7-9; the D gene is possibly TRBD1 (5 bases). CDR3 size: 15 residues. Deletions cut 7 bases from V and 4 bases from J, with 19 bases between. The V gene's germline CDR1 is SEHNR and CDR2 FQNEAQ (reference sequence). For the CDR3, the DNA is TGTGCCAGCATGCACCCCCTCGGGGGGTTCTATGGCTACACCTTC. Translated, it gives CASMHPLGGFYGYTF.

The J gene is TRBJ1-2, the V gene TRBV6-1; D not certain. Germline CDR1 and CDR2: MNHNS and SASEGT. With 3 bases removed from V and 6 bases from J, the gap between germline ends came to 8 bases. CDR3 length: 12 amino acids. In nucleotides, the CDR3 is TGTGCCAGCAGTGACCGGTCAGATGGCTACACCTTC. Translation: CASSDRSDGYTF.

The chain employs TRBV5-1 and TRBJ2-1; TRBD1 is a possible D gene (5 bases). The CDR3 has 13 amino acids. Trimming removed 9 bases from V and 5 bases from J, with 15 bases in between. Looked up from germline, CDR1 is SGHRS and CDR2 is YFSETQ. The CDR3 bases are TGCGCCACCTCGCAGGGATGGAACAATGAGCAGTTCTTC. Its protein is CATSQGWNNEQFF.

The chain uses TRBV27 and TRBJ1-2; weak D call: TRBD1 (5 bases). With 6 bases removed from V and 0 bases from J, the gap between germline ends came to 14 bases. The CDR3 extends over 15 amino acids. CDR1 MNHEY and CDR2 SMNVEV come from the germline V gene (reference sequence). CDR3 in amino acids: CASSTQGAPNYGYTF. Written as DNA, the CDR3 is TGTGCCAGCAGCACGCAGGGTGCCCCTAACTATGGCTACACCTTC.

The chain joins TRBV5-1 to TRBJ2-3; the D gene is possibly TRBD2 (6 bases). V was clipped by 3 bases and J by 2 bases, with 13 bases between them. From germline, CDR1 is SGHRS and CDR2 YFSETQ. The CDR3 is 15 amino acids. CDR3 amino acids: CASSSGWGDTDTQYF. For the CDR3, the DNA is TGCGCCAGCAGCTCCGGATGGGGGGACACAGATACGCAGTATTTT. Using reference TRBV5-1 and TRBJ2-3 for the parts outside the CDR3, the full variable domain is KAGVTQTPRYLIKTRGQQVTLSCSPISGHRSVSWYQQTPGQGLQFLFEYFSETQRNKGNFPGRFSGRQFSNSRSEMNVSTLELGDSALYLCASSSGWGDTDTQYFGPGTRLTVL.